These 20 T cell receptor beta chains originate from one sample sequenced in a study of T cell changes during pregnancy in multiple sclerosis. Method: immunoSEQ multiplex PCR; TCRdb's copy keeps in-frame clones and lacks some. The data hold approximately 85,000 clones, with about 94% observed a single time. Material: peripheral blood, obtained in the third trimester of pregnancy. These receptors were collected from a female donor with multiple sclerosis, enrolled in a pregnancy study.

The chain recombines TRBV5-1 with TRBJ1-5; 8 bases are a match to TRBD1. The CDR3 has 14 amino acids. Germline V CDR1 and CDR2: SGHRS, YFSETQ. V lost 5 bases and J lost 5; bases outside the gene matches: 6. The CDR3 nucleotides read TGCGCCAGCAGTACGGGACAGGCAGATCAGCCCCAGCATTTT. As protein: CASSTGQADQPQHF. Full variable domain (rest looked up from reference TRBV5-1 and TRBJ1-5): KAGVTQTPRYLIKTRGQQVTLSCSPISGHRSVSWYQQTPGQGLQFLFEYFSETQRNKGNFPGRFSGRQFSNSRSEMNVSTLELGDSALYLCASSTGQADQPQHFGDGTRLSIL.

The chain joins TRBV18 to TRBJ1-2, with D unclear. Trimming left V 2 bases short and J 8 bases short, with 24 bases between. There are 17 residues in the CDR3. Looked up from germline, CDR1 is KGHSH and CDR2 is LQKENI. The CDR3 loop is CASSPLAYETPARGYTF. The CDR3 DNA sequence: TGTGCCAGCTCACCATTAGCATATGAGACCCCCGCCAGAGGCTACACCTTC.

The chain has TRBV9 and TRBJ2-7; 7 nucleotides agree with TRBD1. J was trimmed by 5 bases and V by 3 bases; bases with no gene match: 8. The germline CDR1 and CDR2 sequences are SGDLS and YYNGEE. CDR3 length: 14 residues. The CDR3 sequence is CASSATGTVNEQYF. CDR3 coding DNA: TGTGCCAGCAGCGCTACCGGGACAGTGAACGAGCAGTACTTC.

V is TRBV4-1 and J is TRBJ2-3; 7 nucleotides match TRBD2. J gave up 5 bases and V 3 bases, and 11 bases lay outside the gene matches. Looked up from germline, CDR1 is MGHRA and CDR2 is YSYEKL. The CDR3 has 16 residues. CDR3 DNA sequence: TGCGCCAGCAGCCACCATCCGCGCAGGGAGGGAGATACGCAGTATTTT. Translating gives CASSHHPRREGDTQYF.

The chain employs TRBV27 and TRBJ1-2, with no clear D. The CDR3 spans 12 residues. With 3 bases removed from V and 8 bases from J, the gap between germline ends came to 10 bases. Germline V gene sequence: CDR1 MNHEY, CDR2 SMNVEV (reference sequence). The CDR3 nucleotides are TGTGCCAGCAGTTTTGGCCCGGAGGGCTACACCTTC. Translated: CASSFGPEGYTF.

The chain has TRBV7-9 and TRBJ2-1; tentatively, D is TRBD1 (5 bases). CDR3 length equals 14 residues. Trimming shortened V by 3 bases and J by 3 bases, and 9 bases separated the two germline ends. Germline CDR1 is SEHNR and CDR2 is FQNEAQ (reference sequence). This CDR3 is CASSLLGDYNEQFF. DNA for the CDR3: TGTGCCAGCAGCTTGTTAGGGGACTACAATGAGCAGTTCTTC.

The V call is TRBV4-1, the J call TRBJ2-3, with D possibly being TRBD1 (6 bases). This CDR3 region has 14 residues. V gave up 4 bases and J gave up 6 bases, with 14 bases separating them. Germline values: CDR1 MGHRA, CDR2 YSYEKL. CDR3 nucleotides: TGCGCCAGCAGCCCGGCAGGGGTGGAGGATACGCAGTATTTT. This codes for CASSPAGVEDTQYF.

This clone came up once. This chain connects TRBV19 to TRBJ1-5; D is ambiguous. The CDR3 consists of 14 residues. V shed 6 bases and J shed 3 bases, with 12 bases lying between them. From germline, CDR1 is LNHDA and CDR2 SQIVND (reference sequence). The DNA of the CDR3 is TGTGCCAGTAGCCCCGCCGGTACCAATCAGCCCCAGCATTTT. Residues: CASSPAGTNQPQHF.

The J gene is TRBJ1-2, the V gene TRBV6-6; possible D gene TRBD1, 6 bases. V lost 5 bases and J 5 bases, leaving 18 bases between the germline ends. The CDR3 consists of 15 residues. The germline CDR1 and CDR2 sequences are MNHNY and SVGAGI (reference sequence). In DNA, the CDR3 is TGTGCCAGCAGTAATGATAGTGGACAGTTTTATGGCTACACCTTC. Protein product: CASSNDSGQFYGYTF.

Here the CDR3 DNA reads TGCGCCAGCAGCTCCACCCCGACAGGGTCGAATTCACCCCTCCACTTT. Amino acid sequence: CASSSTPTGSNSPLHF. The V and J genes are TRBV5-1 and TRBJ1-6; 7 bases line up with TRBD1. V lost 3 bases, J lost 7 bases, and 10 bases stayed unmatched. The CDR3 is 16 residues long. Per the germline V gene, CDR1 is SGHRS and CDR2 is YFSETQ.

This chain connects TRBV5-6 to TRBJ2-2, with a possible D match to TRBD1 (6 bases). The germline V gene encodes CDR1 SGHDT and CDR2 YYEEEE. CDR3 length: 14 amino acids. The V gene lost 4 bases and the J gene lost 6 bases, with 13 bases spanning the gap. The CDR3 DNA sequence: TGTGCCAGCAGCGGCGGCAGGGGACCCGGGGAGCTGTTTTTT. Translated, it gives CASSGGRGPGELFF.

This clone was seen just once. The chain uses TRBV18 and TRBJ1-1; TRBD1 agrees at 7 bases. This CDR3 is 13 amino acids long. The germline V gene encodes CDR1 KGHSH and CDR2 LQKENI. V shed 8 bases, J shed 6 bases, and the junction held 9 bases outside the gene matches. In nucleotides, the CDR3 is TGTGCCAGCAGGGGGCTTCGGACCCCTGAAGCTTTCTTT. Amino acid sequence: CASRGLRTPEAFF.

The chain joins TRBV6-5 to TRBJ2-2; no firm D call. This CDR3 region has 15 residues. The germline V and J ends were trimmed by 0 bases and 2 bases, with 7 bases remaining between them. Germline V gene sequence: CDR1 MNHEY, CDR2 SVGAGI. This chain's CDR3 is CASSYSAPNTGELFF. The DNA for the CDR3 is TGTGCCAGCAGTTACTCGGCACCAAACACCGGGGAGCTGTTTTTT.

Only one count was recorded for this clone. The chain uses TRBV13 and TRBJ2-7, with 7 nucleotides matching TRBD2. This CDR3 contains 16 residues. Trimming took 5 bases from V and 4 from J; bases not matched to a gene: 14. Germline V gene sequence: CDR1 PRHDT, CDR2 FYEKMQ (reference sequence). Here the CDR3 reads CASSRTEGGGAYEQYF. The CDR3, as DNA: TGTGCCAGCAGCCGGACGGAGGGCGGGGGAGCTTACGAGCAGTACTTC.

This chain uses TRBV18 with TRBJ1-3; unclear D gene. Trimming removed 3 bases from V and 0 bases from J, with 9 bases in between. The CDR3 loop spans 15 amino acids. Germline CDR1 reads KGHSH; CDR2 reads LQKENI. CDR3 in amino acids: CASSPRHLSGNTIYF. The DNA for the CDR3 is TGTGCCAGCTCACCTCGACACCTCTCTGGAAACACCATATATTTT.

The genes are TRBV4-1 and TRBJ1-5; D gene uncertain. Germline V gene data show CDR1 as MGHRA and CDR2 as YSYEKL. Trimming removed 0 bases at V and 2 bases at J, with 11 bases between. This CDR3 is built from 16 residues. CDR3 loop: CASSQERVFGNQPQHF. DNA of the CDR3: TGCGCCAGCAGCCAAGAGAGGGTATTTGGCAATCAGCCCCAGCATTTT.

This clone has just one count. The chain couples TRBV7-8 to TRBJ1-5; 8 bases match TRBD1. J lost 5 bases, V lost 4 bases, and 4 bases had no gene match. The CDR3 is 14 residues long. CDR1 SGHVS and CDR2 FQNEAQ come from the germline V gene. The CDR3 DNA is TGTGCCAGCAGCTCCGAGACAGGGGATCAGCCCCAGCATTTT. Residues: CASSSETGDQPQHF.

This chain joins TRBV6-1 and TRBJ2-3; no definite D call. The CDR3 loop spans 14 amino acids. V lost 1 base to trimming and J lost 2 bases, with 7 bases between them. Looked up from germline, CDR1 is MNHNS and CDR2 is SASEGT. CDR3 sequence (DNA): TGTGCCAGCAGTGAAGGTCCCAACACAGATACGCAGTATTTT. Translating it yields CASSEGPNTDTQYF.

The CDR3 loop is CASRPALAGIHNEQFF. In DNA form, the CDR3 reads TGCGCCAGCAGACCCGCTCTAGCGGGGATCCACAATGAGCAGTTCTTC. The V call is TRBV5-1, the J call TRBJ2-1; 9 bases align to TRBD2. The CDR3 runs 16 residues. Germline V CDR1 and CDR2: SGHRS, YFSETQ. V trimming: 5 bases; J trimming: 5 bases; junction bases outside the gene matches: 11.

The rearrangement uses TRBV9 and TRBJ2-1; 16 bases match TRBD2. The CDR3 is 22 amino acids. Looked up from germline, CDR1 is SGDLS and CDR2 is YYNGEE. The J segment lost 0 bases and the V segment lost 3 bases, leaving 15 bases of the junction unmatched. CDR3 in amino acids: CASSAPIIPGTSGGGSYNEQFF. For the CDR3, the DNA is TGTGCCAGCAGCGCCCCGATCATACCCGGGACTAGCGGGGGGGGCTCCTACAATGAGCAGTTCTTC.